The 9 T cell receptor beta chains presented below share a single source sample, sequenced in a study of monozygotic twins with inflammatory bowel disease. TCRdb re-called the 5' RACE reads; every CDR3 protein appears as one record, without DNA. Found here are nearly 450,000 distinct CDR3 sequences; the top ten clones hold 2% to 3%. The sample taken for sequencing was blood. The source is a human donor with ulcerative colitis or Crohn's disease, or a healthy co-twin of an affected twin (not recorded which).

V and J are TRBV7-2 and TRBJ2-3. From germline, CDR1 is SGHTA and CDR2 FQGNSA. CDR3 length equals 14 residues. CDR3 region: CASSLDVLQNTQYF.

The chain combines TRBV9 with TRBJ2-5. The CDR3 is 13 amino acids. Germline V gives CDR1 SGDLS, CDR2 YYNGEE. This CDR3 is CASSVEDQETQYF.

The J gene is TRBJ1-5, the V gene TRBV10-3; TCRdb lists TRBD1, though no DNA is available to test this call. The length of the CDR3 is 13 residues. CDR1 and CDR2 from the germline V gene are ENHRY and SYGVKD. The chain's CDR3 is CAISASRDQPQHF.

The chain employs TRBV5-1 and TRBJ2-5; TCRdb names TRBD1, which stays unverified in the absence of DNA. Per germline, CDR1 SGHRS and CDR2 YFSETQ. CDR3 size: 15 residues. The CDR3 sequence is CASSPSGQAQETQYF.

The J gene is TRBJ1-1, the V gene TRBV18. CDR3 length: 14 amino acids. Per the germline V gene, CDR1 is KGHSH and CDR2 is LQKENI. CDR3 sequence reads: CASSPNSMNTEAFF.

The chain has TRBV10-3 and TRBJ2-2; lacking DNA, the TRBD2 call made by TCRdb goes unchecked. The CDR3 is 17 amino acids. In germline, CDR1 is ENHRY, CDR2 SYGVKD. CDR3 sequence: CAISESKGTSVDGELFF.

This rearrangement joins TRBV19 to TRBJ1-6; the D call of TRBD1 rests on TCRdb alone, since no DNA is present to check it. CDR1 is LNHDA, CDR2 SQIVND, per germline (reference sequence). The CDR3 is 15 residues long. This chain's CDR3 is CASSISQGLNSPLHF.

The V and J genes are TRBV5-1 and TRBJ2-5; lacking DNA, the TRBD1 call made by TCRdb goes unchecked. Germline V CDR1 and CDR2: SGHRS, YFSETQ. The CDR3 sequence is 16 residues long. The CDR3 here is CASSLEQPLPGETQYF.

The CDR3 sequence is CASSSTSASMQYF. The J gene is TRBJ2-3, the V gene TRBV6-1; absent DNA, TCRdb's TRBD2 call cannot be checked. The CDR3 is made up of 13 amino acids. Germline lookup yields CDR1 MNHNS and CDR2 SASEGT.